The clone carrying this T cell receptor (beta chain) appeared many times. This sample is part of a study of T cells in Graves' hyperthyroidism and ophthalmopathy. The CDR3 extends over 15 amino acids. V was pared by 6 bases and J by 1 base, with 13 bases between. The investigators amplified TCR beta CDR3 regions from RNA transcripts. Primed by the HTBI set, a first-round RT-PCR was run on the TCR CDR3. TCRdb redid the calling of the multiplex PCR reads with MiXCR, one entry per CDR3 protein. The sample holds about 590,000 distinct CDR3 sequences, approximately 15% seen once. The TCR originated in a woman between 25 and 40 years old with Graves' hyperthyroidism. The chain carries TRBV12-3 or TRBV12-4 and TRBJ1-5; TRBD1 is a possible D gene (5 bases). The sample consisted of blood. CDR3 residues: CASSPKGTSNQPQHF. CDR3 DNA sequence: TGTGCCAGCAGCCCTAAGGGGACGAGCAATCAGCCCCAGCATTTT.